This TCR beta chain was sequenced during a study of post-analysis software for immune sequencing data. At the level of the study: Secondary progressive, relapsing-remitting and progressive-relapsing multiple sclerosis were among the included disease courses.

Per the germline V gene, CDR1 is MNHEY and CDR2 is SVGEGT. Between the trimmed V and J ends, which lost 6 bases and 2 bases, there was a span of 11 bases. CDR3 size: 13 residues. Sequencing libraries made from TCR beta cDNA carried unique molecular identifiers. Each sample of roughly 0.9 to 10 million input T cells yielded 500,000 or so cDNA molecules, so each molecule approximated one T cell. TCRdb fed the PCR reads into MiXCR, producing one record per CDR3 protein. This sample has roughly 180,000 distinct CDR3 sequences, with about 29% found just once. For this clonotype: Its antigen is not identified.

Points from the study as a whole: When patients were compared with controls, four or five TRBV segments were more frequent, TRBV5-6, TRBV5-1 and TRBV20-1 among them.

This sequence originates from a girl aged 10-17 years with multiple sclerosis. The chain is built from TRBV6-2 or TRBV6-3 and TRBJ2-7; D may be TRBD1 or TRBD2 (5 bases each). Material: blood. The CDR3 loop reads CASSRGAPYEQYF. DNA of the CDR3: TGTGCCAGCAGCCGAGGGGCCCCCTACGAGCAGTACTTC.